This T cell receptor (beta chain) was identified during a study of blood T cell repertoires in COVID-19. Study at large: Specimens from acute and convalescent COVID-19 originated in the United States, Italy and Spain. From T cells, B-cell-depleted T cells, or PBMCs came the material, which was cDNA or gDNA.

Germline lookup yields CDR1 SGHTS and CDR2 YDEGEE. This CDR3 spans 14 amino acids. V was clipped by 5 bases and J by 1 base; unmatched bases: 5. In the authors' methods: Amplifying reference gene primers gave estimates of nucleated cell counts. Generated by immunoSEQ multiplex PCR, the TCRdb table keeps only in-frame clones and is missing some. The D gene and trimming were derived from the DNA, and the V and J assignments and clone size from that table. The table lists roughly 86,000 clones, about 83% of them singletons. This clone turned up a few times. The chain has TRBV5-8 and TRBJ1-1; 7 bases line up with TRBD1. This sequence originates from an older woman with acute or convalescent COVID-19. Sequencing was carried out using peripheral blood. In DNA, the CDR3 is TGTGCCAGCAGGCGACAGGGTGGGAACACTGAAGCTTTCTTT. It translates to CASRRQGGNTEAFF.